This T cell receptor beta chain was identified in a study of cytomegalovirus exposure and HLA in healthy donors. 13 Jbeta primers and 60 Vbeta primers were used for the PCR. The table came from immunoSEQ multiplex PCR; TCRdb's copy has only in-frame clones and leaves some out. This sample's table reports about 83,000 clones. Germline CDR1 is SGHRS and CDR2 is YFSETQ. After removal of 4 bases from V and 2 bases from J, the junction contained 3 bases not matched to a gene. The CDR3 runs 15 residues. Comment on this clone: No antigen is known for it.

Findings of the study overall: Rare sequences made up most TCRs, while some public TCRs were found in many donors. A later analysis reportedly found that, within productive TCRs, an Asian-associated ancestry cluster had fewer N-insertions than the mean observed across the approximately 670 donors. Relative to equally common others, HLA-associated TCR beta chains showed greater clonal expansion in a later analysis. In a later analysis, at a false discovery rate of 0.05, 17,000 or so TCR beta sequences matched HLA alleles.

The chain is built from TRBV5-1 and TRBJ2-6; 7 bases line up with TRBD2. This receptor was identified in a man in his late teens or twenties in good health and CMV-seropositive. The specimen sequenced was PBMCs. CDR3 DNA sequence: TGCGCCAGCAGCAGCGGGACCCCTGGGGCCAACGTCCTGACTTTC. This gives the protein CASSSGTPGANVLTF.